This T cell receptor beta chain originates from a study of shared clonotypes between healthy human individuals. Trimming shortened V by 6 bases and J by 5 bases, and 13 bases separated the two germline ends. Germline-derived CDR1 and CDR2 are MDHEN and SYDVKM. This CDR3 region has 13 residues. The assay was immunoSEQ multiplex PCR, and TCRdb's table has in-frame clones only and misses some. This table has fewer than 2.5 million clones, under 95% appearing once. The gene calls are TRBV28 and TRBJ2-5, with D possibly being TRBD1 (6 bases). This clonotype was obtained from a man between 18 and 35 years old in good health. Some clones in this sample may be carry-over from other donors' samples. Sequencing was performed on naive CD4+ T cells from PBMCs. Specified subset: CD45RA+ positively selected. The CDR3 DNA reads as TGTGCCAGCAGAGTACAGGGTCAGGAGACCCAGTACTTC. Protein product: CASRVQGQETQYF.